Listed here is a single TCR beta chain. This specimen comes from a study of blood T cell repertoires in COVID-19. Overall study context: T cells, B-cell-depleted T cells, or PBMCs supplied cDNA or gDNA.

Germline CDR1 is SNHLY and CDR2 is FYNNEI. This CDR3 region has 14 residues. V gave up 7 bases and J gave up 7 bases, with 17 bases separating them. As originally analysed: It was from reference gene primer amplification that nucleated cell counts were estimated. Sequencing was performed with immunoSEQ multiplex PCR; in TCRdb, only in-frame clones are kept and a portion is missing. V and J calls and clone size follow that table, whereas D and trimming were derived from the DNA. The sample lists a few hundred thousand clones; 83% were seen once. The sequenced sample consisted of peripheral blood. This sequence joins TRBV2 and TRBJ2-1; D remains unclear. The sequence was obtained from a woman in her thirties with COVID-19, enrolled during active disease. The CDR3 DNA reads TGTGCCAGCACATTGGAGAAAACTGAGAATGAGCAGTTCTTC. Protein: CASTLEKTENEQFF.